These T cell receptor beta chains were read from a single sample in a study of blood T cells in healthy people across ages. TCRdb passed the 5' RACE reads through MiXCR, listing each CDR3 protein once. Among about 1.1 million distinct CDR3 sequences, roughly two fifths were seen once, and the ten largest hold under 15%. Material for sequencing was blood. The receptors were gathered from a man aged 18 to 35 in good health. Both conserved end residues are part of each CDR3. Each record gives: J gene, clone size, V gene, D gene, CDR3 protein, CDR3 DNA. The D gene is left open where the match is weak. The listing skips clone size in some rows; elsewhere it reads once, few, many or a size class.

TRBJ1-5 few TRBV12-3/TRBV12-4 NA CASSQLRDSNQPQHF TGTGCCAGCAGTCAGCTCCGGGACAGCAATCAGCCCCAGCATTTT
TRBJ1-1 NA TRBV7-9 TRBD1 CASRDEQGGDTEAFF TGTGCCAGCAGGGACGAACAGGGGGGAGACACTGAAGCTTTCTTT
TRBJ2-2 NA TRBV14 NA CASSQDLDGELFF TGTGCCAGCAGCCAAGATTTAGACGGGGAGCTGTTTTTT
TRBJ1-2 few TRBV29-1 TRBD1 CSVATGDFYGYTF TGCAGCGTTGCGACAGGGGATTTTTATGGCTACACCTTC
TRBJ1-2 NA TRBV7-9 TRBD1 CASSLDRGLSYGYTF TGTGCCAGCAGCTTGGACAGGGGGCTTTCCTATGGCTACACCTTC
TRBJ1-1 NA TRBV29-1 NA CSGVQNTEAFF TGCAGCGGGGTACAGAACACTGAAGCTTTCTTT
TRBJ2-5 NA TRBV5-1 NA CASSLKFGETQYF TGCGCCAGCAGCTTGAAATTTGGAGAGACCCAGTACTTC
TRBJ2-3 NA TRBV6-6 NA CASNRIPRDTQYF TGTGCCAGCAATCGGATCCCGAGAGATACGCAGTATTTT
TRBJ1-5 few TRBV7-2 NA CASSIGGDNQPQHF TGTGCCAGCAGCATCGGGGGGGATAATCAGCCCCAGCATTTT
TRBJ1-1 NA TRBV3-1 NA CAAGTLPNEAFF TGTGCCGCAGGTACCTTACCTAATGAAGCTTTCTTT
TRBJ1-2 NA TRBV7-3 NA CASSLNQGPNHGYTF TGTGCCAGCAGCTTAAATCAGGGGCCCAACCATGGCTACACCTTC
TRBJ2-5 NA TRBV11-2 NA CASSTAGTLETQYF TGTGCCAGCAGCACCGCCGGGACCCTAGAGACCCAGTACTTC
TRBJ2-3 NA TRBV27 NA CASSSRGRRATDTQYF TGTGCCAGCAGTTCCCGGGGGAGAAGGGCCACAGATACGCAGTATTTT
TRBJ2-1 NA TRBV11-2 TRBD2 CASSPLLERGYNEQFF TGTGCCAGCAGCCCTCTTTTAGAGCGGGGGTACAATGAGCAGTTCTTC
TRBJ2-7 NA TRBV5-6 NA CASSLVGVSREQYF TGTGCCAGCAGCTTGGTGGGGGTATCTAGGGAGCAGTACTTC
TRBJ1-2 few TRBV7-2 NA CASSLRGELIANYGYTF TGTGCCAGCAGCTTAAGAGGGGAATTGATCGCTAACTATGGCTACACCTTC
TRBJ2-3 NA TRBV7-2 NA CASSLRQDSETDTQYF TGTGCCAGCAGCTTACGGCAGGATTCCGAGACAGATACGCAGTATTTT
TRBJ2-2 few TRBV10-3 TRBD1 CAISEGQGVITGELFF TGTGCCATCAGTGAGGGACAGGGGGTCATCACCGGGGAGCTGTTTTTT
TRBJ2-7 NA TRBV6-6 TRBD1 CASSIGQGSNEQYF TGTGCCAGCAGTATCGGACAGGGCTCCAATGAGCAGTACTTC
TRBJ1-2 NA TRBV6-1 TRBD1 CASRPGQGVGYGYTF TGTGCCAGCAGGCCGGGACAGGGTGTAGGCTATGGCTACACCTTC
TRBJ1-3 few TRBV4-3 NA CASSKGSAGNTIYF TGCGCCAGCAGCAAAGGGAGTGCTGGAAACACCATATATTTT
TRBJ1-4 few TRBV7-2 NA CASSSGGSTNEKLFF TGTGCCAGCAGTTCCGGAGGCTCAACTAATGAAAAACTGTTTTTT
TRBJ1-5 few TRBV7-8 NA CASSLDLSNQPQHF TGTGCCAGCAGCTTAGACCTGAGCAATCAGCCCCAGCATTTT
TRBJ1-2 NA TRBV19 TRBD1 CASSQTGGINGYTF TGTGCCAGTAGCCAGACAGGGGGAATTAATGGCTACACCTTC
TRBJ1-1 NA TRBV12-3/TRBV12-4 NA CASSLGGGIQAFF TGTGCCAGCAGTTTAGGGGGAGGGATCCAAGCTTTCTTT
TRBJ2-7 NA TRBV5-4 NA CASSLEGNPYNEQYF TGTGCCAGCAGCTTGGAGGGGAACCCCTACAATGAGCAGTACTTC
TRBJ1-5 NA TRBV20-1 TRBD1 CSANTGGSRNQPQHF TGCAGTGCCAACACAGGGGGATCGAGAAATCAGCCCCAGCATTTT
TRBJ1-4 few TRBV6-1 NA CASSDLAGDEKLFF TGTGCCAGCAGTGATCTCGCAGGGGATGAAAAACTGTTTTTT
TRBJ1-3 few TRBV28 NA CASSLNRPGNTIYF TGTGCCAGCAGTCTCAACCGACCAGGAAACACCATATATTTT